The 27 T cell receptor beta chains below were found in one sample sequenced in a study of post-analysis software for immune sequencing data (dated by TCRdb to between 2014 and 2017). The research as a whole found: Patients showed significantly higher frequencies than controls for several TRBV segments, among them TRBV5-6, TRBV5-1 and TRBV20-1.

The library was obtained by PCR. Instrument used: Illumina HiSeq 2500. Unique molecular identifiers were incorporated into TCR beta cDNA libraries to reduce PCR and sequencing biases. TCRdb's own reprocessing of the public reads used fastp at Q25 and MiXCR and kept productive beta chains. Entries are consolidated by CDR3 protein sequence, retaining the most common genes and DNA. This sample comprises a few hundred thousand distinct CDR3 sequences, 30% to 45% of them detected only once. The top ten constitute around 15% of the sample. Their recognized antigens are unknown. The sequenced sample consisted of blood. All receptors derive from a girl aged 5 to 17 with multiple sclerosis.

This clonotype was counted between two and nine times. This may come from a read error, since a much larger clone is one base off. CDR3 DNA sequence: TGTGCCACCAGCAGACAAGGCTGCAATGAGCAGTTCTTC. It encodes CATSRQGCNEQFF. This sequence joins TRBV24-1 and TRBJ2-1, with D unresolved. V lost 7 bases and J 6 bases, leaving 12 bases between the germline ends. From germline, CDR1 is KGHDR and CDR2 SFDVKD. CDR3 length: 13 amino acids.

With regard to this clonotype: The CDR3 carries no conserved terminal phenylalanine or tryptophan, so it likely arises from a read error. V is TRBV4-3 and J is TRBJ2-3; D not resolved. The CDR3 covers 12 residues. The V end was cut by 2 bases, the J end by 8 bases, with 8 bases between. Per the germline V gene, CDR1 is LGHNA and CDR2 is YSLEER. The CDR3 nucleotides read TGCGCCAGCAGCCAAAGTCCCGGTACGCAGTATATT. It yields the protein CASSQSPGTQYI.

The sample holds many counts of this clonotype. The chain carries TRBV7-9 and TRBJ2-7, with 8 bases that match TRBD1. Germline values: CDR1 SEHNR, CDR2 FQNEAQ (reference sequence). V was pared by 3 bases and J by 1 base, with 5 bases of the junction left unmatched. The CDR3 is 15 residues long. DNA of the CDR3: TGTGCCAGCAGCTTCGGGACAGGTCGGTCCTACGAGCAGTACTTC. Translating it yields CASSFGTGRSYEQYF. Full variable domain (remainder filled in from reference TRBV7-9 and TRBJ2-7): DTGVSQNPRHKITKRGQNVTFRCDPISEHNRLYWYRQTLGQGPEFLTYFQNEAQLEKSRLLSDRFSAERPKGSFSTLEIQRTEQGDSAMYLCASSFGTGRSYEQYFGPGTRLTVT.

The CDR3 sequence: CASSQDKGLGGYTF. CDR3 sequence (DNA): TGCGCCAGCAGCCAAGATAAAGGTCTGGGCGGCTACACCTTC. The chain has TRBV4-3 and TRBJ1-2; D is unclear. From germline, CDR1 is LGHNA and CDR2 YSLEER. V was cut by 0 bases and J by 8 bases, with 13 bases left in between. This CDR3 is 14 amino acids long.

The genes are TRBV29-1 and TRBJ2-7; maybe TRBD1 (7 bases). The CDR3 contains 13 residues. Germline V gene lookup returns CDR1 SQVTM and CDR2 ANQGSEA. V was cut by 4 bases and J by 1 base, with 11 bases left in between. CDR3 sequence: CSVGRGLSYEQYF. The CDR3, as DNA: TGCAGCGTTGGGAGGGGGCTTTCCTACGAGCAGTACTTC.

The chain combines TRBV20-1 with TRBJ1-1, with D perhaps matching TRBD1 (5 bases). The V end lost 5 bases, the J end lost 0 bases, and 7 bases lay between the germline ends. Germline V gene sequence: CDR1 DFQATT, CDR2 SNEGSKA (reference sequence). The CDR3 runs 12 residues. The CDR3 loop is CSAGGMNTEAFF. The CDR3 DNA sequence: TGCAGTGCTGGGGGGATGAACACTGAAGCTTTCTTT.

The chain's CDR3 is CSVRKTSGGGDTQYF. For the CDR3, the DNA is TGCAGCGTCCGAAAGACTAGCGGGGGGGGAGATACGCAGTATTTT. This chain joins TRBV29-1 and TRBJ2-3; TRBD2 matches 14 bases. The CDR3 has 15 amino acids. Germline lookup yields CDR1 SQVTM and CDR2 ANQGSEA. Trimming at V came to 6 bases and at J to 5 bases, leaving 7 bases not matched to a gene.

V usage is TRBV20-1 and J usage is TRBJ2-7, with D uncertain. The germline gives CDR1 DFQATT, CDR2 SNEGSKA (reference sequence). Trimming pared 4 bases from V and 3 bases from J, leaving 22 bases between. The CDR3 consists of 16 residues. Here the CDR3 reads CSAKGASRQKSYEQYF. CDR3 in DNA: TGCAGTGCTAAAGGTGCTTCGAGACAAAAAAGCTACGAGCAGTACTTC.

A remark on this clonotype: One junction end disagrees with the germline gene, perhaps due to a read error. In DNA form, the CDR3 reads TGTGTCAGCAGCCCAATTCAGGGTGGTTCCTACGAGCAGTACTTC. It specifies CVSSPIQGGSYEQYF. The V and J genes are TRBV3-1 and TRBJ2-7, with D maybe TRBD1 (5 bases). Germline loops: CDR1 LGHDT, CDR2 YNNKEL (reference sequence). The CDR3 loop spans 15 amino acids.

The chain uses TRBV24-1 and TRBJ2-3; D call uncertain. Germline loops: CDR1 KGHDR, CDR2 SFDVKD. The CDR3 consists of 13 residues. V lost 1 base and J 7 bases, leaving 8 bases between the germline ends. CDR3 coding DNA: TGTGCCACCAGTGATTTCTACCACAATACGCAGTATTTT. It specifies CATSDFYHNTQYF.

The chain recombines TRBV12-3 or TRBV12-4 with TRBJ2-3, with TRBD2 matching over 10 bases. V shed 5 bases and J 4 bases; nucleotides not matched to a gene: 9. The CDR3 spans 16 residues. The CDR3 here is CASSLTSGVTADTQYF. The CDR3 DNA reads TGTGCCAGCAGTCTAACTAGCGGGGTGACAGCAGATACGCAGTATTTT.

This clonotype has only a few counts. The genes are TRBV12-3 or TRBV12-4 and TRBJ2-5; TRBD2 matches at 8 bases. Trimming took 4 bases from V and 6 from J; bases not matched to a gene: 7. The CDR3 runs 14 residues. In DNA, the CDR3 is TGTGCCAGCAGTTCTCGCGGGGGGTCAAAGACCCAGTACTTC. Protein sequence: CASSSRGGSKTQYF.

This clonotype was seen more than once but under ten times. This chain links TRBV28 with TRBJ2-1; tentatively, D is TRBD1 or TRBD2 (6 bases each). V lost 6 bases and J 4 bases, leaving 22 bases between the germline ends. Germline lookup yields CDR1 MDHEN and CDR2 SYDVKM. The CDR3 is 17 residues long. In nucleotides, the CDR3 is TGTGCCAGCAGCCGGGGATCGGGGGCAGTCGGATACAATGAGCAGTTCTTC. This gives the protein CASSRGSGAVGYNEQFF.

As for this clonotype: A read error is possible here, since a much larger clone lies one base away. J is TRBJ2-5 and V is TRBV10-3; D unresolved. The DNA end is a closer match to TRBJ2-7, so the J assignment may be wrong. CDR1 is ENHRY, CDR2 SYGVKD, per germline. The CDR3 has 12 residues. As DNA, the CDR3 is TGTGCCATCAGCCCTGCGTGGTACGAGCAGTACTTC. It codes for CAISPAWYEQYF.

The V call is TRBV10-3, the J call TRBJ1-1; a possible D gene is TRBD1 (5 bases). The germline V and J ends were trimmed by 7 bases and 3 bases, with 12 bases remaining between them. Germline V gene data show CDR1 as ENHRY and CDR2 as SYGVKD. The CDR3 runs 13 residues. DNA of the CDR3: TGTGCCATCAAGTCCACCAGGGACACTGAAGCTTTCTTT. This codes for CAIKSTRDTEAFF.

Only a few counts were recorded for this clonotype. This rearrangement joins TRBV7-9 to TRBJ2-1, with D perhaps matching TRBD1 or TRBD2 (5 bases each). Per the germline V gene, CDR1 is SEHNR and CDR2 is FQNEAQ (reference sequence). The CDR3 is made up of 13 amino acids. Trimming took 3 bases from V and 15 from J, leaving 18 bases between them. This chain's CDR3 is CASSFTRDPKPFF. The CDR3 bases are TGTGCCAGCAGCTTTACCCGGGACCCAAAGCCGTTCTTC.

This clonotype has a handful of counts. The chain recombines TRBV4-1 with TRBJ2-4; 9 positions match TRBD1. The germline CDR1 and CDR2 sequences are MGHRA and YSYEKL. The CDR3 runs 18 residues. Trimming removed 1 base from V and 7 bases from J; junction bases left unmatched: 14. The CDR3 DNA reads as TGCGCCAGCAGCCAAGTCCACGCGGGACAGGGTTACGGGAACATTCAGTACTTC. Protein: CASSQVHAGQGYGNIQYF.

This clonotype was seen at least ten times. The chain joins TRBV7-3 to TRBJ2-3, with TRBD1 as a possible D gene (5 bases). This CDR3 comprises 14 residues. Germline CDR1 reads SGHTA; CDR2 reads FQGTGA. Trimming pared 3 bases from V and 1 base from J, leaving 8 bases between. The CDR3 loop reads CASSFQGGTDTQYF. Written as DNA, the CDR3 is TGTGCCAGCAGCTTCCAGGGCGGCACAGATACGCAGTATTTT. The full variable domain, completed using reference TRBV7-3 and TRBJ2-3, is GAGVSQTPSNKVTEKGKYVELRCDPISGHTALYWYRQSLGQGPEFLIYFQGTGAADDSGLPNDRFFAVRPEGSVSTLKIQRTERGDSAVYLCASSFQGGTDTQYFGPGTRLTVL.

This clonotype was recorded a few times. The V call is TRBV20-1, the J call TRBJ2-1, with 7 bases lining up with TRBD2. Germline V gene data show CDR1 as DFQATT and CDR2 as SNEGSKA (reference sequence). The CDR3 sequence is 14 residues long. The junction had 7 bases not matched to a gene; V was cut back by 6 bases and J by 2 bases. CDR3 in amino acids: CSASSSGAYNEQFF. The CDR3 region has the DNA TGCAGTGCGAGTAGCAGCGGGGCCTACAATGAGCAGTTCTTC.

This sequence joins TRBV12-3 or TRBV12-4 and TRBJ1-1, with 12 bases identical to TRBD1. The V segment lost 6 bases and the J segment 6 bases; nucleotides outside the gene matches: 11. The CDR3 loop spans 16 amino acids. The DNA of the CDR3 is TGTGCCAGCAGGTCCGGGACAGGGGGCGGGCCGGCTGAAGCTTTCTTT. Translation gives CASRSGTGGGPAEAFF.

This clonotype was detected a few times. The chain recombines TRBV20-1 with TRBJ2-5; 9 nucleotides align to TRBD2. The V gene's germline CDR1 is DFQATT and CDR2 SNEGSKA (reference sequence). V lost 5 bases, J lost 5 bases, and 9 bases stayed unmatched. The CDR3 is 14 amino acids. Here the CDR3 DNA reads TGCAGTGCTCCCGGGACTAGCTCTTCCGAGACCCAGTACTTC. Its translation is CSAPGTSSSETQYF.

The V and J genes are TRBV12-3 or TRBV12-4 and TRBJ2-7, with a possible D match to TRBD1 (6 bases). The V end lost 7 bases, the J end lost 7 bases, and 26 bases lay between the germline ends. The CDR3 contains 16 residues. CDR3 coding DNA: TGTGCCAGCACCGGACAGCCACGGGGCTCCTACAATGAGCAGTACTTC. Protein product: CASTGQPRGSYNEQYF.

This clonotype has a handful of counts. The chain uses TRBV29-1 and TRBJ2-5, with unresolved D. Per the germline V gene, CDR1 is SQVTM and CDR2 is ANQGSEA. The CDR3 is 13 amino acids. V shed 5 bases and J shed 2 bases, with 12 bases lying between them. Here the CDR3 reads CSVIRDGQETQYF. DNA of the CDR3: TGCAGCGTTATCAGAGACGGGCAAGAGACCCAGTACTTC.

This clonotype was picked up a small number of times. The chain couples TRBV6-6 to TRBJ1-2, with D possibly matching TRBD1 (6 bases). The CDR3 contains 14 residues. Germline values: CDR1 MNHNY, CDR2 SVGAGI (reference sequence). V was pared by 7 bases and J by 0 bases, with 12 bases between. The CDR3 region has the DNA TGTGCCAGCATCGAGGGGGTGCCTAACTATGGCTACACCTTC. This sequence encodes CASIEGVPNYGYTF.

The V call is TRBV6-2 or TRBV6-3, the J call TRBJ2-7; D is possibly TRBD2 (5 bases). The V gene's germline CDR1 is MNHEY and CDR2 SVGEGT. V gave up 6 bases and J gave up 4 bases, with 13 bases separating them. This CDR3 is 13 amino acids long. The CDR3 DNA reads as TGTGCCAGCAGCCTCCGGAGGATTTACGAGCAGTACTTC. Translation: CASSLRRIYEQYF.

The V and J genes are TRBV27 and TRBJ2-3; 11 bases match TRBD2. V lost 8 bases to trimming and J lost 5 bases; unmatched junction nucleotides: 12. This CDR3 region has 16 residues. Germline CDR1 MNHEY, CDR2 SMNVEV (reference sequence). Here the CDR3 reads CASQLIAGGHEDTQYF. The CDR3 DNA sequence: TGTGCCAGCCAACTCATAGCGGGGGGGCATGAAGATACGCAGTATTTT.

The chain is built from TRBV10-2 and TRBJ1-1; 7 bases agree with TRBD1. Germline trimming cut 2 bases from V and 0 bases from J; bases unmatched to any gene: 3. Germline assignment: CDR1 WSHSY and CDR2 SAAADI. The CDR3 covers 15 residues. Here the CDR3 DNA reads TGCGCCAGCAGTGAGGGACAGGCCATGAACACTGAAGCTTTCTTT. It is translated as CASSEGQAMNTEAFF.